This T cell receptor beta chain stems from a study of identical twins. A note on this clonotype: Its target is unknown.

TCRdb reanalysed the 5' RACE reads using MiXCR and keeps one entry per CDR3 protein. The table has approximately 350,000 distinct CDR3 sequences, around 12% seen once. V shed 2 bases and J shed 5 bases, with 15 bases lying between them. CDR3 length equals 15 residues. CDR1 MNHEY and CDR2 SMNVEV come from the germline V gene (reference sequence). Findings and limits, study-wide: It was out-of-frame TCR alpha sharing in monozygotic twins that models underestimated. Excess sharing between twins was weaker in beta out-of-frame sequences. One should note that invariant MAIT and iNKT cells could partly confound zero-insertion analyses. The study based its conclusions on cross-sectional statistical analysis and did not follow the same donors.

The same sample was also used in a study of yellow fever vaccine responses in identical twins.

The sequence was obtained from a woman aged 18-29 years in good health. The chain recombines TRBV27 with TRBJ1-2; D is unclear. Material: CD8+ T cells sorted from blood. CDR3 in amino acids: CASSLKGLREYGYTF. DNA for the CDR3: TGTGCCAGCAGTTTAAAGGGCCTTCGGGAATATGGCTACACCTTC.